This TCR beta chain was sequenced in a study of blood T cell repertoires in COVID-19. V dropped 4 bases and J dropped 8; count of bases not matched to a gene: 11. CDR1 and CDR2 (germline): MNHEY, SMNVEV (reference sequence). This CDR3 comprises 15 residues. The table came from immunoSEQ multiplex PCR; TCRdb's copy has only in-frame clones and leaves some out. The repertoire consists of approximately 400,000 clones, with under 85% occurring once and the leading ten covering less than 6%. Sample: PBMCs or T cells enriched from blood (not recorded which). The chain joins TRBV27 to TRBJ2-1; TRBD2 aligns across 7 bases. The TCR was taken from a woman in her fifties or sixties who had recovered from COVID-19. CDR3 loop: CASSSLGGRVDEQFF. The CDR3 bases are TGTGCCAGCAGTTCCCTTGGGGGGAGGGTTGATGAGCAGTTCTTC.